Shown below are 32 T cell receptor beta chains from a single sample sequenced in a study of tumor-infiltrating lymphocytes in primary liver carcinoma (dated by TCRdb to about 2017). Total RNA and DNA were co-extracted without cell sorting from approximately 22-30 mg of bulk tissue using the AllPrep DNA/RNA mini kit. Sequencing was performed on an Illumina HiSeq 2500. Starting from approximately 500 ng total RNA, TCRbeta-specific cDNA was produced by reverse transcription with a constant-region primer and ProtoScript II reverse transcriptase. Three nested multiplex PCR rounds, following a slightly modified ARM-PCR procedure, were used to build the TCRbeta libraries. The first two PCR rounds used multiplex TRBV1-TRBV30 forward primers with a Cbeta reverse primer, each for approximately 11 cycles. TCRdb passed the public sequencing reads through fastp at Q25 and MiXCR, retaining productive beta sequences. Rows with a matching CDR3 protein are joined into one entry that keeps the most common DNA and genes. In all, the sample holds roughly 57,000 distinct CDR3 sequences, and 71% of those were seen once. The ten top clones hold around 50% of the sample.

The sample consisted of liver tumor tissue from sampling region 2. This sample's cell subset or site label indicates: tumor region T2, inferior pole. The receptor set was obtained from a man aged 35 to 55 with primary liver carcinoma and hepatitis B virus infection.

In the case of this clonotype: This clone may be a read error of a much larger clone one base away. The chain uses TRBV12-3 or TRBV12-4 and TRBJ2-6; D uncertain. Trimming took off 10 bases at V and 0 bases at J, with 7 bases between the two ends. The CDR3 totals 13 residues. This chain's CDR3 is CAITISGANVLTF. The DNA for the CDR3 is TGTGCCATCACCATCTCTGGGGCCAACGTCCTGACTTTC.

The rearrangement joins TRBV24-1 to TRBJ1-1, with D possibly being TRBD1 (5 bases). The CDR3 contains 15 residues. The germline V and J ends were trimmed by 7 bases and 2 bases, with 16 bases remaining between them. Germline V lookup: CDR1 KGHDR, CDR2 SFDVKD. CDR3 sequence: CATRGTGHRNTEAFF. The CDR3 DNA sequence: TGTGCCACCAGGGGCACAGGACATCGTAACACTGAAGCTTTCTTT.

Worth noting for this clonotype: Relative to the germline gene, one junction end is altered; a read error may explain this. This chain uses TRBV6-1 with TRBJ1-5; D perhaps matches TRBD1 (5 bases). The CDR3 contains 14 residues. Germline CDR1 MNHNS, CDR2 SASEGT. This CDR3 is CASSERGGNQPQHF. The CDR3 DNA follows: TGTGCCAGTAGTGAAAGAGGGGGCAATCAGCCCCAGCATTTT.

Of note for this clonotype: One junction end disagrees with the germline gene, perhaps due to a read error. The J gene is TRBJ2-1, the V gene TRBV6-2 or TRBV6-3, with 13 bases lining up with TRBD2. This CDR3 is 17 amino acids long. Germline V lookup: CDR1 MNHEY, CDR2 SVGEGT. CDR3 nucleotide sequence: TGTGCCAGCAGCCCGCGGACTAGCGGGAGCTCCTACGATGAGCAGTTCTTC. This translates into CASSPRTSGSSYDEQFF.

To note about this clonotype: Its ends do not fully match the called genes, so a read error is possible. V is TRBV4-3 and J is TRBJ2-2; possible D gene TRBD2, 5 bases. This CDR3 spans 16 amino acids. Per germline, CDR1 LGHNA and CDR2 YSLEER. CDR3 sequence: CANSQNPEGNPGELFF. The CDR3 DNA reads TGCGCCAACAGCCAAAATCCAGAAGGAAACCCCGGGGAACTGTTTTTT.

This clonotype was found a few times. The V and J genes are TRBV29-1 and TRBJ2-3; tentatively, D is TRBD2 (6 bases). The germline CDR1 and CDR2 sequences are SQVTM and ANQGSEA. The CDR3 totals 12 residues. Trimming removed 6 bases at V and 5 bases at J, with 12 bases between. CDR3 residues: CSVMLGGDTQYF. DNA for the CDR3: TGCAGCGTCATGTTGGGGGGAGATACGCAGTATTTT.

This clonotype rates as medium-sized. This rearrangement joins TRBV6-1 to TRBJ2-7; D assignment may be TRBD1 or TRBD2 (6 bases each). Germline V CDR1 and CDR2: MNHNS, SASEGT. Trimming stripped 6 bases from V and 0 bases from J, with 15 bases between. This CDR3 is 15 amino acids long. CDR3 protein: CASSLGGSSSYEQYF. CDR3 in DNA: TGTGCCAGCAGCCTGGGGGGCAGTAGCTCCTACGAGCAGTACTTC.

Details on this clonotype: Germline is not matched at one junction end, which may reflect a read error. The J gene is TRBJ1-5, the V gene TRBV6-2 or TRBV6-3; D uncertain. This CDR3 region has 14 residues. Germline loops: CDR1 MNHEY, CDR2 SVGEGT. In DNA, the CDR3 is TGTGCCAGCAGTTACTTTCGTAGCAGTCAGCCCCAGCATTTT. Protein: CASSYFRSSQPQHF.

Comments on this clonotype: One end of the junction does not line up with germline, which may come from a read error. This chain joins TRBV6-6 and TRBJ1-1; 7 bases align to TRBD1. The germline CDR1 and CDR2 sequences are MNHNY and SVGAGI (reference sequence). The CDR3 consists of 14 residues. CDR3 loop: CASTSQGRGTEAFF. For the CDR3, the DNA is TGTGCCAGCACTTCACAGGGGAGGGGCACTGAAGCTTTCTTC.

As for this clonotype: Lacking the conserved final phenylalanine or tryptophan, this CDR3 likely reflects a read error. V usage is TRBV11-2 and J usage is TRBJ2-1; D may be TRBD1 or TRBD2 (5 bases each). CDR1 and CDR2 (germline): SGHAT, FQNNGV. The V end was cut by 2 bases, the J end by 10 bases, with 9 bases between. CDR3 size: 12 residues. The CDR3 bases are TGTGCCAGCAGCTTAAATTGGGGGGAGCAGTTCTTA. This sequence encodes CASSLNWGEQFL.

The V call is TRBV11-2, the J call TRBJ2-1, with 10 positions matching TRBD2. V lost 11 bases, J lost 9 bases, and 16 bases stayed unmatched. Germline CDR1 reads SGHAT; CDR2 reads FQNNGV. The CDR3 runs 15 residues. CDR3 nucleotides: TGTGCCGACAGCCCCAAGCGGGAGGGAATGGGTGAGCAGTTCTTC. Its protein is CADSPKREGMGEQFF.

To note about this clonotype: At one end, the junction sequence differs from germline, possibly due to a read error. V gene TRBV7-8 combines with J gene TRBJ2-2; 11 nucleotides align to TRBD2. This CDR3 comprises 17 residues. The V gene's germline CDR1 is SGHVS and CDR2 FQNEAQ. The chain's CDR3 is CASSILTSGANTGELVF. Here the CDR3 DNA reads TGTGCCAGCAGCATCCTGACTAGCGGGGCGAACACCGGGGAGCTGGTTTTT.

On this clonotype: A much bigger clone sits one base away, suggesting this may be a read error. The chain couples TRBV28 to TRBJ2-7; D is tentatively TRBD1 or TRBD2 (5 bases each). Germline V lookup: CDR1 MDHEN, CDR2 SYDVKM. The CDR3 runs 16 residues. The V end was cut by 4 bases, the J end by 3 bases, with 19 bases between. CDR3 DNA: TGTGCCAGCAGTTCGACCAGGAGAGGGACCAACTACGAGCAGTACTTC. Protein sequence: CASSSTRRGTNYEQYF. Combining the CDR3 with reference TRBV28 and TRBJ2-7 gives the whole variable domain DVKVTQSSRYLVKRTGEKVFLECVQDMDHENMFWYRQDPGLGLRLIYFSYDVKMKEKGDIPEGYSVSREKKERFSLILESASTNQTSMYLCASSSTRRGTNYEQYFGPGTRLTVT.

Regarding this clonotype: The junction differs from germline at one of its ends, possibly a read error. The genes are TRBV6-5 and TRBJ1-1; the match to TRBD1 covers 8 bases. The CDR3 spans 14 residues. Germline loops: CDR1 MNHEY, CDR2 SVGAGI. In DNA form, the CDR3 reads TGTGCCGGCAGTTACAGGGGGACAGGCACTGAAGCTTTCTTT. Amino acids: CAGSYRGTGTEAFF.

As concerns this clonotype: A junction end diverges from the germline sequence, so it may reflect a read error. The rearrangement joins TRBV11-2 to TRBJ2-2; 7 bases fit TRBD2. Germline CDR1 SGHAT, CDR2 FQNNGV. This CDR3 spans 17 amino acids. DNA for the CDR3: TGCGCCAGCAGCTTAGCATTGGGAGGGGCGAACCCCGGGGAACTGTTTTTT. Amino acids: CASSLALGGANPGELFF.

This clonotype was found many times. The rearrangement joins TRBV28 to TRBJ2-7; 7 nucleotides line up with TRBD1. Germline V gene data show CDR1 as MDHEN and CDR2 as SYDVKM. V lost 9 bases and J lost 0; bases outside the gene matches: 8. The CDR3 contains 14 residues. The CDR3 reads CARLRGQASYEQYF. Written as DNA, the CDR3 is TGTGCCAGACTCCGCGGACAGGCCTCCTACGAGCAGTACTTC.

Remarks on this clonotype: One end of the junction is discordant with germline, which a read error may explain. This chain links TRBV11-2 with TRBJ2-3; unclear D gene. Germline-derived CDR1 and CDR2 are SGHAT and FQNNGV. CDR3 length: 13 amino acids. The CDR3 DNA reads as TGTGCCAGCAGTTTGATAAGCACAGATACGCATTATTTT. Translation gives CASSLISTDTHYF.

This clonotype was found many times. The genes are TRBV12-3 or TRBV12-4 and TRBJ2-4; the match to TRBD2 covers 8 bases. The CDR3 consists of 14 residues. V lost 7 bases to trimming and J lost 6 bases; unmatched junction nucleotides: 8. This chain's CDR3 is CASKRAGEGNIQYF. CDR3 nucleotide sequence: TGTGCCAGCAAGAGAGCGGGAGAGGGAAACATTCAGTACTTC.

A note on this clonotype: This may stem from a read error, because a much larger clone lies one nucleotide away. The chain links TRBV30 to TRBJ2-1; 8 bases match TRBD2. The CDR3 is 17 residues long. Germline lookup yields CDR1 GTSNPN and CDR2 SVGIG (reference sequence). Trimming at V came to 8 bases and at J to 1 base, leaving 16 bases not matched to a gene. CDR3 coding DNA: TGTGCCGACACGGGGGGGGGTAGCGGGCGTTCCTACAATGAGCAGTTCTTC. Protein product: CADTGGGSGRSYNEQFF. Supplemented by reference TRBV30 and TRBJ2-1, the full variable domain reads SQTIHQWPATLVQPVGSPLSLECTVEGTSNPNLYWYRQAAGRGLQLLFYSVGIGQISSEVPQNLSASRPQDRQFILSSKKLLLSDSGFYLCADTGGGSGRSYNEQFFGPGTRLTVL.

In the case of this clonotype: Germline is not matched at one junction end, which may reflect a read error. The chain is built from TRBV4-3 and TRBJ2-5; 10 bases are shared with TRBD2. The germline gives CDR1 LGHNA, CDR2 YSLEER. There are 17 residues in the CDR3. The CDR3 coding sequence is TGCGCCTGCAGCCAAGCGGTTAGCGGGAGGACTGGTGAGACCCAGTACTTC. As protein: CACSQAVSGRTGETQYF.

The chain has TRBV11-2 and TRBJ2-1; possible D gene TRBD2, 5 bases. The CDR3 runs to 12 residues. Germline values: CDR1 SGHAT, CDR2 FQNNGV. CDR3 bases: TGTGCGAAGAGCCGGACTGACGATGAGCAGTTCTTC. It translates to CAKSRTDDEQFF.

A word on this clonotype: One end of the junction varies from germline; a read error may be responsible. CDR3 coding DNA: TGTGCAAGCAGCCAAGATATGGGTAGGGGTGATGGCTACACCTTC. Translating it yields CASSQDMGRGDGYTF. V and J are TRBV4-2 and TRBJ1-2; tentatively, D is TRBD1 (5 bases). The germline V gene has CDR1 LGHNA and CDR2 YNFKEQ. The CDR3 totals 15 residues.

With regard to this clonotype: A read error is possible here, since a much larger clone lies one base away. This rearrangement joins TRBV6-2 or TRBV6-3 to TRBJ2-7; the D gene is possibly TRBD1 (6 bases). This CDR3 has 14 amino acids. Germline V gene lookup returns CDR1 MNHEY and CDR2 SVGEGT. The CDR3 bases are TGTGTCAGCAGCCTCCGGGACATGGCCCACGAGCAGTACTTC. Its protein product is CVSSLRDMAHEQYF.

In this sample, this clonotype turned up a few times. At one of its ends the junction is not consistent with the germline gene, which may arise from a read error. The chain links TRBV29-1 to TRBJ1-1; D not resolved. CDR3 length: 15 residues. Germline lookup yields CDR1 SQVTM and CDR2 ANQGSEA. In nucleotides, the CDR3 is TGCATCGTTGGATCCGGGTGGGGTAAGAATACTGAAGCTTTCTTT. This codes for CIVGSGWGKNTEAFF.

This clonotype was recorded only once. A much larger clonotype is one base distant, so this may be a read error. The V call is TRBV6-1, the J call TRBJ2-3; D is ambiguous. CDR1 and CDR2 (germline): MNHNS, SASEGT. The CDR3 is 11 residues long. V gave up 6 bases and J gave up 4 bases, with 5 bases separating them. As DNA, the CDR3 is TGTGCCAGCAGCCACGCAGATACGCAGTATTTT. Translated: CASSHADTQYF.

A word on this clonotype: The germline gene is not matched at one end of the junction; a read error may be the cause. V and J are TRBV4-1 and TRBJ2-1; 7 nucleotides match TRBD2. The germline gives CDR1 MGHRA, CDR2 YSYEKL. CDR3 size: 15 residues. The CDR3 DNA reads TGCGCCAGCAGCCGGACTAGTGGGCCCTACAAAGAGCAGTTCTTC. It specifies CASSRTSGPYKEQFF.

The sample holds a few counts of this clonotype. Relative to the germline gene, one junction end is altered; a read error may explain this. This chain uses TRBV6-2 or TRBV6-3 with TRBJ2-1; TRBD2 aligns across 8 bases. From germline, CDR1 is MNHEY and CDR2 SVGEGT. The CDR3 is made up of 14 amino acids. CDR3 DNA sequence: TGCGCCAGCAGTTACCAGCGGGAGCTCCCCTGGCAGTTCTTC. Translating it yields CASSYQRELPWQFF.

On this clonotype: A read error may produce the germline difference seen at one junction end. V gene TRBV12-3 or TRBV12-4 combines with J gene TRBJ2-7, with D possibly TRBD1 on 6 matching bases. The CDR3 consists of 12 residues. CDR3 region: CDSSAGDHEQYF. Written as DNA, the CDR3 is TGTGACAGCAGTGCAGGGGACCACGAGCAGTACTTC.

For this clonotype: This is likely a read error, given that the CDR3 carries no conserved phenylalanine or tryptophan at its end. The V call is TRBV4-1, the J call TRBJ1-4, with 7 bases that match TRBD1. The CDR3 loop spans 14 amino acids. V trimming: 7 bases; J trimming: 7 bases; junction bases outside the gene matches: 9. The germline V gene encodes CDR1 MGHRA and CDR2 YSYEKL. The CDR3 DNA reads TGCGCCAGCAACTGGGGGCAGGGGGGTGAAAAACTGTTTTCT. Translation gives CASNWGQGGEKLFS.

The chain couples TRBV5-1 to TRBJ2-1; TRBD2 matches 7 bases. J lost 5 bases, V lost 3 bases, and 17 bases had no gene match. Germline values: CDR1 SGHRS, CDR2 YFSETQ. This CDR3 has 18 residues. The CDR3 coding sequence is TGCGCCAGCAGCTCTGCCGGACTAGTGGGAGCGGTGAACAATGAGCAGTTCTTC. Amino acids: CASSSAGLVGAVNNEQFF.

As regards this clonotype: The junction does not match germline at one end; this may be a read error. V and J are TRBV4-3 and TRBJ2-1, with 12 bases matching TRBD2. The CDR3 consists of 16 residues. The germline CDR1 and CDR2 sequences are LGHNA and YSLEER. This CDR3 reads CASSPHVTSGSNKQFF. Written as DNA, the CDR3 is TGTGCCAGCAGCCCCCACGTGACTAGCGGGAGTAATAAGCAGTTCTTC.

On this clonotype itself: The conserved final phenylalanine or tryptophan is absent from the CDR3, which likely points to a read error. This rearrangement joins TRBV29-1 to TRBJ2-3; 7 nucleotides align to TRBD1. The CDR3 loop spans 12 amino acids. The V and J ends lost 4 bases and 8 bases, in that order; junction bases with no gene match: 6. Germline CDR1 SQVTM, CDR2 ANQGSEA. The CDR3 region is CSVGAKGATQYL. CDR3 nucleotide sequence: TGCAGCGTTGGTGCCAAGGGGGCTACGCAGTATCTT.